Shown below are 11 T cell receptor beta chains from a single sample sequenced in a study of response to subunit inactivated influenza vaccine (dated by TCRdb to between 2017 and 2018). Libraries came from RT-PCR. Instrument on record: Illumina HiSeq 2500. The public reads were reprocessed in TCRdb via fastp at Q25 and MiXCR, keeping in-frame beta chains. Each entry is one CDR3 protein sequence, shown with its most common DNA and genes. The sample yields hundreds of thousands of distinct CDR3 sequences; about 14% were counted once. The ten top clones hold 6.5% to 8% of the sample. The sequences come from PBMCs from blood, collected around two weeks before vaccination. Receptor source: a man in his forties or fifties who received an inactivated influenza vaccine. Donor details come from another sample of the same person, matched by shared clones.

The CDR3 nucleotides are TGTGCCAGCAGTTATAGTCCGACGGAATTCCAAGAGACCCAGTACTTC. Protein product: CASSYSPTEFQETQYF. V is TRBV6-5 and J is TRBJ2-5; D is uncertain. The germline gives CDR1 MNHEY, CDR2 SVGAGI. This CDR3 is built from 16 residues. Trimming removed 3 bases from V and 1 base from J, with 15 bases in between.

The CDR3 region has the DNA TGTGCCAGCGCACCTTTTTCGACACCCAACACTGAAGCTTTCTTT. Translating gives CASAPFSTPNTEAFF. The chain couples TRBV28 to TRBJ1-1; D remains unclear. The CDR3 sequence is 15 residues long. CDR1 is MDHEN and CDR2 is SYDVKM in the germline V gene. Trimming removed 8 bases at V and 2 bases at J, with 18 bases between.

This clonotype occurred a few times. The CDR3: CASSGTGQGKQFF. In DNA form, the CDR3 reads TGTGCCAGCAGTGGGACGGGGCAGGGGAAGCAGTTCTTC. V is TRBV6-4 and J is TRBJ2-1, with D perhaps TRBD1 (6 bases). Trimming removed 4 bases at V and 11 bases at J, with 15 bases between. The CDR3 spans 13 residues. Per the germline V gene, CDR1 is MRHNA and CDR2 is SNTAGT.

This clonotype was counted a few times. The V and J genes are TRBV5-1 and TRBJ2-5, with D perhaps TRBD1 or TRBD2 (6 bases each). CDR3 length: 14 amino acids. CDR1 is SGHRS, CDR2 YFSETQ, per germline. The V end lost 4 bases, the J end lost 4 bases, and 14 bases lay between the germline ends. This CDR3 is CASSIQGGRETQYF. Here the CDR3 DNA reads TGCGCCAGCAGCATTCAAGGGGGGAGAGAGACCCAGTACTTC.

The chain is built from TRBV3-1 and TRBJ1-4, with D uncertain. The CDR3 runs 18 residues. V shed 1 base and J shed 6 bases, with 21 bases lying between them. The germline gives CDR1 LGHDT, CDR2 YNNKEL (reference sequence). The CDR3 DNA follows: TGTGCCAGCAGCCAAGTTTCTCTGGACGGAAGTGTGGATGAAAAACTGTTTTTT. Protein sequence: CASSQVSLDGSVDEKLFF.

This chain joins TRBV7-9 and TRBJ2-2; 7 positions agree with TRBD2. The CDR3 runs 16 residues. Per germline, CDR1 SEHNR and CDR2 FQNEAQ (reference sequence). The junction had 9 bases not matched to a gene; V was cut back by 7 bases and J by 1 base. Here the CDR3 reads CASIPWEGLNTGELFF. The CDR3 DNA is TGTGCCAGCATCCCATGGGAGGGACTGAACACCGGGGAGCTGTTTTTT.

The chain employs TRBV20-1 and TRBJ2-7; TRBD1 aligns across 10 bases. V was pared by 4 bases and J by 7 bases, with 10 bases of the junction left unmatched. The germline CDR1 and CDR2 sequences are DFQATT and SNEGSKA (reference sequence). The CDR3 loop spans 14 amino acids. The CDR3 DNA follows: TGCAGTGCTAACCGGGACAGGGGCGCTCGGGAGCAGTACTTC. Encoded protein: CSANRDRGAREQYF.

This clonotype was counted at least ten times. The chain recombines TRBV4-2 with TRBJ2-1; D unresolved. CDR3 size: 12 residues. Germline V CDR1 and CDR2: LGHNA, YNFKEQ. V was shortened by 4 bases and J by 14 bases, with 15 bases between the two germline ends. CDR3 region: CASSPDKGLKFF. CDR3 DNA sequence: TGTGCCAGCAGCCCCGACAAAGGGTTGAAGTTCTTC.

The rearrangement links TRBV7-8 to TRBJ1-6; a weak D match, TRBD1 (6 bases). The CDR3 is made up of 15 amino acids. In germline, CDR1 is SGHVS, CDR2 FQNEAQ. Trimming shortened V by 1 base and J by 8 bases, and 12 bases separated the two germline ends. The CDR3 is CASSLGTGRDSPLHF. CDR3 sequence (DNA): TGTGCCAGCAGCTTAGGAACAGGGCGGGATTCACCCCTCCACTTT.

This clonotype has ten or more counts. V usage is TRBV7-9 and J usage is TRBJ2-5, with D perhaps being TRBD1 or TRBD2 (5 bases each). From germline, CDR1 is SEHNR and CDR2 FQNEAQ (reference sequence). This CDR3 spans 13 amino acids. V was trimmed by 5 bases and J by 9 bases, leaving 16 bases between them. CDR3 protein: CASSPRDGPSQYF. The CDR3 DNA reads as TGTGCCAGCAGCCCCAGGGACGGGCCATCCCAGTACTTC. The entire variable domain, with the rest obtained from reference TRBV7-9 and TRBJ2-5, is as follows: DTGVSQNPRHKITKRGQNVTFRCDPISEHNRLYWYRQTLGQGPEFLTYFQNEAQLEKSRLLSDRFSAERPKGSFSTLEIQRTEQGDSAMYLCASSPRDGPSQYFGPGTRLLVL.

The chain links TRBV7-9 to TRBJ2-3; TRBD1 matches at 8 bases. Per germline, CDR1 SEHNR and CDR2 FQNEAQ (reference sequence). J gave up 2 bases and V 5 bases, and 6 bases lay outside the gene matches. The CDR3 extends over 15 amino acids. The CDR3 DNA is TGTGCCAGCAGCACCCGGGACAGGCCCACAGATACGCAGTATTTT. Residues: CASSTRDRPTDTQYF.